This T cell receptor beta chain appears in the sequencing data of a study of shared clonotypes between healthy human individuals. About the research overall: CD4 naive cells filled three plates per donor, CD4 memory three, CD8 naive two and CD8 memory one. The study, taken as a whole, reports: Clonotypes shared by all four sorted-subset donors had higher generation probabilities than non-shared clonotypes.

On this clone: The target antigen is unknown.

Trimming at V came to 1 base and at J to 1 base, leaving 8 bases not matched to a gene. Germline V lookup: CDR1 SGHRS, CDR2 YFSETQ. The CDR3 covers 16 residues. Sequenced by immunoSEQ multiplex PCR; TCRdb stores in-frame clones only, minus some. Seen here are approximately 2,000,000 clones, 80% to 95% observed once, and the top ten hold about 0.36%. Researchers partitioned CD4+ cells into CD45RA+ naive and CD45RA-negative memory subsets. The specimen sequenced was naive CD4+ T cells from PBMCs. This sample's subset: CD45RA+ positively selected. This receptor was identified in a man between 18 and 35 years old in good health. Some clones in this sample may be carry-over from other donors' samples. V usage is TRBV5-1 and J usage is TRBJ2-7; TRBD1 matches at 7 bases. This CDR3 reads CASSLLLGTVSYEQYF. The CDR3 DNA is TGCGCCAGCAGCTTGCTTTTAGGGACAGTATCCTACGAGCAGTACTTC.